This T cell receptor (beta chain) was sequenced during a study of blood T cell repertoires in COVID-19. Study background: The samples span acute and convalescent COVID-19 from the United States, Italy and Spain.

V lost 4 bases to trimming and J lost 7 bases; unmatched junction nucleotides: 3. Germline lookup yields CDR1 SGHRS and CDR2 YFSETQ. The CDR3 is 12 residues long. Methods used by the authors: Reference gene primer amplification yielded estimated nucleated cell counts. The data were produced by immunoSEQ multiplex PCR, yet TCRdb's version contains in-frame clones alone and is incomplete. That table is the source of V, J and clone size, and D and trimming were worked out from the DNA. The sample lists 320,000 or so clones, 88% occurring once. Recruits, aged roughly 18 to 95 years, lived in 24 US areas. V usage is TRBV5-1 and J usage is TRBJ2-7; 9 bases fit TRBD2. The sequence was collected from a young man who had recovered from COVID-19. Sequenced: PBMCs or T cells enriched from blood (not recorded which). The CDR3 reads CASSKGLAEQYF. DNA of the CDR3: TGCGCCAGCAGCAAGGGACTAGCTGAGCAGTACTTC.